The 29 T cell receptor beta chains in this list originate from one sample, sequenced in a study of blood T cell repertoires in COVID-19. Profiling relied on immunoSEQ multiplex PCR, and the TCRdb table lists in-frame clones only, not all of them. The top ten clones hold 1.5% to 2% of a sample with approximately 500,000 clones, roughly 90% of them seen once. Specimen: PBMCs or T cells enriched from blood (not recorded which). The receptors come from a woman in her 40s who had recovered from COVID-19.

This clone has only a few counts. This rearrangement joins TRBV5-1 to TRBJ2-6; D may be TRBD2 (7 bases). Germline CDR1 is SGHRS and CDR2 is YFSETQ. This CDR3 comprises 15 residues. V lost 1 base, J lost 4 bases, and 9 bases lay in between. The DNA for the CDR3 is TGCGCCAGCAGCTTGCGGGGGGCAGGGGCCAACGTCCTGACTTTC. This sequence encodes CASSLRGAGANVLTF.

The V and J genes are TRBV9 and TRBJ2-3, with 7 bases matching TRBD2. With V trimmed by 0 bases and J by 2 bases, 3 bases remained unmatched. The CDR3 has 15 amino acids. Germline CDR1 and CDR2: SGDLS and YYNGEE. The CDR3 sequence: CASSVVGLHTDTQYF. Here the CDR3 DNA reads TGTGCCAGCAGCGTAGTGGGACTACACACAGATACGCAGTATTTT.

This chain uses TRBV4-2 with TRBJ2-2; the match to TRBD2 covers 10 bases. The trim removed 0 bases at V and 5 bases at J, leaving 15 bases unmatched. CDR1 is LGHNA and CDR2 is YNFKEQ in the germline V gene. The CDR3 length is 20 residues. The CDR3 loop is CASSQETSGKPPLVTGELFF. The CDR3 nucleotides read TGTGCCAGCAGCCAAGAAACTAGCGGGAAACCCCCACTCGTGACCGGGGAGCTGTTTTTT.

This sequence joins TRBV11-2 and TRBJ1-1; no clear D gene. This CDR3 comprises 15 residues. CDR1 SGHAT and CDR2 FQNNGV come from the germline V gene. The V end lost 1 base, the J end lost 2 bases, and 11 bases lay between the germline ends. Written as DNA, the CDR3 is TGTGCCAGCAGCTTAGCGGCAGCTAGAAACACTGAAGCTTTCTTT. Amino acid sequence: CASSLAAARNTEAFF.

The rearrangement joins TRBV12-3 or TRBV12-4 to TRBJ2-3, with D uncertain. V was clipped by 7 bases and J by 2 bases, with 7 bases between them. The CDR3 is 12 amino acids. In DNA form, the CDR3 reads TGTGCCAGCACCAACTCCACAGATACGCAGTATTTT. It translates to CASTNSTDTQYF.

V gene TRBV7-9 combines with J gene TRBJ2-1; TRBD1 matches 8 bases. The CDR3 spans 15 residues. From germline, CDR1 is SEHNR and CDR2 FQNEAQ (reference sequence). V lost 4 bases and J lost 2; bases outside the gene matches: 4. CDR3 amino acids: CASSSTTGAYNEQFF. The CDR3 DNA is TGTGCCAGCAGCTCCACGACAGGGGCCTACAATGAGCAGTTCTTC.

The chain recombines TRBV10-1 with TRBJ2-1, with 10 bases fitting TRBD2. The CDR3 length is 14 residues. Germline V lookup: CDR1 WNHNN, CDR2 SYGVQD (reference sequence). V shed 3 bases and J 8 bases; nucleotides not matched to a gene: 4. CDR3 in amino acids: CASSEGTSVDEQFF. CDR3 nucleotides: TGCGCCAGCAGTGAAGGGACTAGCGTCGATGAGCAGTTCTTC.

CDR3 nucleotide sequence: TGTGCCATCAGTGATCCTCACAGGGAGTCTGGGGCCAACGTCCTGACTTTC. It is translated as CAISDPHRESGANVLTF. The chain carries TRBV10-3 and TRBJ2-6; tentative D call: TRBD1 (6 bases). V was trimmed by 3 bases and J by 1 base, leaving 13 bases between them. Germline V gene sequence: CDR1 ENHRY, CDR2 SYGVKD. The CDR3 covers 17 residues.

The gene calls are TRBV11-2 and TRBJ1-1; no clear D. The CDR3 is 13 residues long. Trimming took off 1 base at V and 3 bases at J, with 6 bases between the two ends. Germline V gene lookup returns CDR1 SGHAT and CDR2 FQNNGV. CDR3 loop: CASSLGPYTEAFF. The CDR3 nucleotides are TGTGCCAGCAGCTTAGGTCCCTACACTGAAGCTTTCTTT. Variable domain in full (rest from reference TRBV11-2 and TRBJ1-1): EAGVAQSPRYKIIEKRQSVAFWCNPISGHATLYWYQQILGQGPKLLIQFQNNGVVDDSQLPKDRFSAERLKGVDSTLKIQPAKLEDSAVYLCASSLGPYTEAFFGQGTRLTVV.

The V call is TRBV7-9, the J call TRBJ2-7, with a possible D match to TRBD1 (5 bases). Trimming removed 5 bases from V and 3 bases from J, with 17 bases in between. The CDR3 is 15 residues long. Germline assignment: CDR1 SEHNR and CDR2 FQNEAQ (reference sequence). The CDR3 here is CASSPPNRFNYEQYF. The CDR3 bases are TGTGCCAGCAGCCCCCCAAACAGGTTTAACTACGAGCAGTACTTC.

The CDR3 protein is CASSQVWASNYGYTF. The CDR3 DNA follows: TGTGCCAGCAGCCAAGTGTGGGCCTCTAACTATGGCTACACCTTC. The chain links TRBV3-1 (or the pseudogene TRBV3-2) to TRBJ1-2, with unresolved D. From germline, CDR1 is LGHDT and CDR2 YNNKEL (reference sequence). The CDR3 extends over 15 amino acids. With 1 base removed from V and 0 bases from J, the gap between germline ends came to 9 bases.

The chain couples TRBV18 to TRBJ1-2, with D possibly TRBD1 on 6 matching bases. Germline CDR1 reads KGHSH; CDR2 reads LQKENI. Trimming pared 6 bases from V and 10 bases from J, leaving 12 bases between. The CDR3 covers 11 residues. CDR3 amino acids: CASSGDKSYTF. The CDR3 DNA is TGTGCCAGCTCGGGGGACAAGTCCTACACCTTC.

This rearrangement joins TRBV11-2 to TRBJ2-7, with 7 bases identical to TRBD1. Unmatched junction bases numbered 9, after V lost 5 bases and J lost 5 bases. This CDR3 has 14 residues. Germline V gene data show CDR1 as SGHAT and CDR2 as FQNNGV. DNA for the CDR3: TGTGCCAGCAGCCTAGGGGGCAACCCTAACGAGCAGTACTTC. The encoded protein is CASSLGGNPNEQYF.

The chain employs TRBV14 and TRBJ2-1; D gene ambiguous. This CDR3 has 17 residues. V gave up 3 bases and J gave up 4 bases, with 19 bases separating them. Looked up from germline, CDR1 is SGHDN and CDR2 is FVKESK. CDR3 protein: CASSHQNPGSRYNEQFF. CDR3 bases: TGTGCCAGCAGCCACCAAAACCCCGGGTCCCGTTACAATGAGCAGTTCTTC.

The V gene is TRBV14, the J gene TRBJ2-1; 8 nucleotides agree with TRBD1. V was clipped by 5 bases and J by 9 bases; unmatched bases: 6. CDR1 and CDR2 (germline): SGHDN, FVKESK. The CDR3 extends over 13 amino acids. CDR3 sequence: CASSGRDRLEQFF. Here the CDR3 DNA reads TGTGCCAGCAGCGGGCGGGACAGGCTTGAGCAGTTCTTC.

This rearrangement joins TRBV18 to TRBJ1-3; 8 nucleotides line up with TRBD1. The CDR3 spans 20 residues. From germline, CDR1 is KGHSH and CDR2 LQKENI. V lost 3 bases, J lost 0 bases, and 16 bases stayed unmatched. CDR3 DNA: TGTGCCAGCTCACCCTTGACAGGGGCCCGGTTCAAGAGCTCTGGAAACACCATATATTTT. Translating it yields CASSPLTGARFKSSGNTIYF.

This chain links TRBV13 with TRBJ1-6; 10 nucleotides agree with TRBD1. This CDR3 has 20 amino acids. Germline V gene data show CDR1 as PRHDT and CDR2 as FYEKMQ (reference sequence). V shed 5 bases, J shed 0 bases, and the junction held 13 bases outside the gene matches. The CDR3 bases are TGTGCCAGCAGCCTTTCGCCGGGACAGGGGAAAAGCTCCTATAATTCACCCCTCCACTTT. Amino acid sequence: CASSLSPGQGKSSYNSPLHF.

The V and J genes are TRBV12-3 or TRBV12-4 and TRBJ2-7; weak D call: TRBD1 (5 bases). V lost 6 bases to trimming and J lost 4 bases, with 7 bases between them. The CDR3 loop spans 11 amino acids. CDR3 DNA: TGTGCCAGCAGCCCAGGGTACGAGCAGTACTTC. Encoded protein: CASSPGYEQYF.

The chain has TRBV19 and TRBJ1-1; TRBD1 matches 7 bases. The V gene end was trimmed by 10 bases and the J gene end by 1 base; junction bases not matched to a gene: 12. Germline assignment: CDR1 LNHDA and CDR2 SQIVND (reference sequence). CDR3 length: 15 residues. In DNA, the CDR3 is TGTGCCACCCTGCCCCCGACAGGGAGGAACACTGAAGCTTTCTTT. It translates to CATLPPTGRNTEAFF.

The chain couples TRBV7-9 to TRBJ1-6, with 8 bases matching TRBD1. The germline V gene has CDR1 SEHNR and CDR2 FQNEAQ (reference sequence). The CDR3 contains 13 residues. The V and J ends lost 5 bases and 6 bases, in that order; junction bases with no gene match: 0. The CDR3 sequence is CASSGQGNSPLHF. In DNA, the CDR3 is TGTGCCAGCAGCGGACAGGGTAATTCACCCCTCCACTTT.

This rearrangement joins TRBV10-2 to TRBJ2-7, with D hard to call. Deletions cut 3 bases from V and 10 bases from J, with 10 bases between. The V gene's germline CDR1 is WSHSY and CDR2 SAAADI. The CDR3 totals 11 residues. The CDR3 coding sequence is TGCGCCAGCAGTGATCAGGAAATACAGTACTTC. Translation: CASSDQEIQYF.

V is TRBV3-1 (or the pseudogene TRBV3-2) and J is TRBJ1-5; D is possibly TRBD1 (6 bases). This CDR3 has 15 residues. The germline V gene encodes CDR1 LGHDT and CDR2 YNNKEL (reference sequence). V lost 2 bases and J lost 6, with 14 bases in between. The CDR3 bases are TGTGCCAGCAGCCAATCTAATGGGGGCACTCAGCCCCAGCATTTT. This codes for CASSQSNGGTQPQHF.

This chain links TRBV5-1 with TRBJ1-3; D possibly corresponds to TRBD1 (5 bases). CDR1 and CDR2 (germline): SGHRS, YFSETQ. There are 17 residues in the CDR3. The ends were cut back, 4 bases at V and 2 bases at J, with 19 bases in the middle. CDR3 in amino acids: CASSNQPGGSPGNTIYF. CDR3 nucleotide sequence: TGCGCCAGCAGCAACCAACCTGGGGGGTCCCCTGGAAACACCATATATTTT.

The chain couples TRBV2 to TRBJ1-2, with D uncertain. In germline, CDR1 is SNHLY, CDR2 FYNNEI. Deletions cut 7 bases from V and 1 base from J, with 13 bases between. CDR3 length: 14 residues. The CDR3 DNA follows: TGTGCCAGCATTCGAAACAGCCTTAACTATGGCTACACCTTC. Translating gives CASIRNSLNYGYTF.

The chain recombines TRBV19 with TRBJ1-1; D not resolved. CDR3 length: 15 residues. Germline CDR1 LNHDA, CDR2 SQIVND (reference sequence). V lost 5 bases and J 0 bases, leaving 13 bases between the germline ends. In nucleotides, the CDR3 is TGTGCCAGTAGTGCTCTTCGAGATTTGAACACTGAAGCTTTCTTT. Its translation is CASSALRDLNTEAFF.

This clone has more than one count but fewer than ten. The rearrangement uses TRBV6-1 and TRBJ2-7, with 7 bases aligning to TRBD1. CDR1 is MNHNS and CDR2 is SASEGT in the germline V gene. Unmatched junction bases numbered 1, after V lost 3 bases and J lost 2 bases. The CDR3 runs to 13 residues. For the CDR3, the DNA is TGTGCCAGCAGTGAGGACAGGACCTACGAGCAGTACTTC. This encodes CASSEDRTYEQYF.

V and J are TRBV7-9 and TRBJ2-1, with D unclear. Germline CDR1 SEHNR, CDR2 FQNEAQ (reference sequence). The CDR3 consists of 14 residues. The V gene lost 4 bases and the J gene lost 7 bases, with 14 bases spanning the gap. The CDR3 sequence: CASSSFRQMNEQFF. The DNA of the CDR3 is TGTGCCAGCAGCTCCTTCAGGCAAATGAATGAGCAGTTCTTC.

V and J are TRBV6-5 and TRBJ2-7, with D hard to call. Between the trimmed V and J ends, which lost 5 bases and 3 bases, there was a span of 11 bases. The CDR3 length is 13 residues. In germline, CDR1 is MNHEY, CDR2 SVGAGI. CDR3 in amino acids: CASSTERSYEQYF. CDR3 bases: TGTGCCAGCAGTACGGAGCGCAGCTACGAGCAGTACTTC.

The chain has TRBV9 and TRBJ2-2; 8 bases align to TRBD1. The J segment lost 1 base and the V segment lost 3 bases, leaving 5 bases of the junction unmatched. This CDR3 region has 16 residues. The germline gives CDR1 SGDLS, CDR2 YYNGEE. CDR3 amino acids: CASSDGQGLNTGELFF. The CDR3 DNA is TGTGCCAGCAGCGATGGACAGGGCTTGAACACCGGGGAGCTGTTTTTT.